The clone carrying this T cell receptor (beta chain) was seen more than once but under ten times. Measured with immunoSEQ multiplex PCR; TCRdb has only the in-frame clones, and not every one. The sample yields some 320,000 clones, around 86% seen once. Participants were aged about 18 to 89 years from approximately 23 US areas. Assignments of participants to cohorts depended upon their own reported clinical history. The source of the sample is a study of blood T cell repertoires in COVID-19. Study details: Donors in the United States, Italy and Spain gave samples during acute or convalescent COVID-19. From T cells, B-cell-depleted T cells, or PBMCs came the material, which was cDNA or gDNA.

V lost 6 bases and J lost 1, with 13 bases in between. The CDR3 sequence is 15 residues long. Per the germline V gene, CDR1 is SGHVS and CDR2 is FQNEAQ. The chain couples TRBV7-8 to TRBJ1-5; D possibly corresponds to TRBD1 (5 bases). The sequencing input was PBMCs or T cells enriched from blood (not recorded which). The receptor comes from a man in his 60s who had recovered from COVID-19. The CDR3, as DNA: TGTGCCAGCAGTCCGGGGGGGAGGAGCAATCAGCCCCAGCATTTT. This codes for CASSPGGRSNQPQHF.